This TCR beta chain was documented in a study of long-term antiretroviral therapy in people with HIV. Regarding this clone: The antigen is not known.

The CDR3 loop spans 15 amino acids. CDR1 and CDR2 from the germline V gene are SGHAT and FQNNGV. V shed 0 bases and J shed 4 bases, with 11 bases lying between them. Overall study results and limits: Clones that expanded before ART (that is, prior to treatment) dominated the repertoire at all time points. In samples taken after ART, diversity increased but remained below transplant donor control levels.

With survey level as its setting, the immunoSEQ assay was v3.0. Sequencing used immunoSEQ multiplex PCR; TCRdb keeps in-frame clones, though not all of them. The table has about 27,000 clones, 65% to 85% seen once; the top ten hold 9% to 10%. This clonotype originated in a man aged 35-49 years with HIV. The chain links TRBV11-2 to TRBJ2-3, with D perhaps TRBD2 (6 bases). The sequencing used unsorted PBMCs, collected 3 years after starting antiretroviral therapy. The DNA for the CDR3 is TGTGCCAGCAGCTTAGAGACGGGAGATCCAGATACGCAGTATTTT. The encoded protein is CASSLETGDPDTQYF.